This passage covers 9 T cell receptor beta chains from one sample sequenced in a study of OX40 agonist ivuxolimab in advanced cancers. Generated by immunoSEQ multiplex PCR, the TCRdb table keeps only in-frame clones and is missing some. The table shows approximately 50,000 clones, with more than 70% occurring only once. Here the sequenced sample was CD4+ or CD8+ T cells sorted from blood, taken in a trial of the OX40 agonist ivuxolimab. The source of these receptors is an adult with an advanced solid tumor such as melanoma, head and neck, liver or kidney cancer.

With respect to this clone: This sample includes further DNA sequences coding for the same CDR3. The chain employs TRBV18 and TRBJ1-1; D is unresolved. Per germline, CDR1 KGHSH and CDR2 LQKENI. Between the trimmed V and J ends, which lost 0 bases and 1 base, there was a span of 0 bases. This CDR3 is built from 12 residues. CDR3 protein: CASSPPNTEAFF. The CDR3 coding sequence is TGTGCCAGCTCACCACCGAACACTGAAGCTTTCTTT.

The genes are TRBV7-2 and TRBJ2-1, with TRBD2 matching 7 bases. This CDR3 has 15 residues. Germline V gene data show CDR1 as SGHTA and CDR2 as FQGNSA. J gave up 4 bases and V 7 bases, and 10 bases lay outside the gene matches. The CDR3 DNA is TGTGCCAGCACTGCCGTGCGGGAGCGTTACAATGAGCAGTTCTTC. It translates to CASTAVRERYNEQFF.

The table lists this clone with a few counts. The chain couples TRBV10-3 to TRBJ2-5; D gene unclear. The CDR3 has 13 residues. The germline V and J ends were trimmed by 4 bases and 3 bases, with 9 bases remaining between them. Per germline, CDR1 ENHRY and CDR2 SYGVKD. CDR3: CAISARVEETQYF. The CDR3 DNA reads TGTGCCATCAGTGCTAGGGTCGAAGAGACCCAGTACTTC.

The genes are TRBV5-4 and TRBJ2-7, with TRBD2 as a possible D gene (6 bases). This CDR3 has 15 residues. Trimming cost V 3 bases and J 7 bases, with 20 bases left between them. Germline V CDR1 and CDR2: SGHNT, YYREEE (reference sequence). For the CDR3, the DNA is TGTGCCAGCAGCTACGCGGGACGGCCCCGCGAGGAGCAGTACTTC. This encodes CASSYAGRPREEQYF.

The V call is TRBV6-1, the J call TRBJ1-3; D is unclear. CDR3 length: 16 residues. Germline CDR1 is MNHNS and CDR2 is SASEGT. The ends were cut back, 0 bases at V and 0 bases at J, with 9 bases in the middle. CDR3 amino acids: CASSEAQAISGNTIYF. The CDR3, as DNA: TGTGCCAGCAGTGAAGCGCAGGCGATCTCTGGAAACACCATATATTTT.

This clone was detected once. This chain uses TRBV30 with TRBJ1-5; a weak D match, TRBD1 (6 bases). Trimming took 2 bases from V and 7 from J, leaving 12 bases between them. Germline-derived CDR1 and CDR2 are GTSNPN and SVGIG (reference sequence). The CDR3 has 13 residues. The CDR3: CAWSPGVRQPQHF. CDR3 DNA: TGTGCCTGGAGTCCAGGGGTAAGACAGCCCCAGCATTTT.

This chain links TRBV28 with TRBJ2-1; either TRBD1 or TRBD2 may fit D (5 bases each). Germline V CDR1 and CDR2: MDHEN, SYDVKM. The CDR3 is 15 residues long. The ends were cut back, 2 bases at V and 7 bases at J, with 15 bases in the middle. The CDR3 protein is CASSLAPRGGNEQFF. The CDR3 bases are TGTGCCAGCAGTTTAGCCCCGAGGGGTGGGAATGAGCAGTTCTTC.

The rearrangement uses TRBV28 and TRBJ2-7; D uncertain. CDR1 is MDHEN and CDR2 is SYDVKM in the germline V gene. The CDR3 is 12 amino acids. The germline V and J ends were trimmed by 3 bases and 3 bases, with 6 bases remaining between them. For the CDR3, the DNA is TGTGCCAGCAGTTTTATTGGCTACGAGCAGTACTTC. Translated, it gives CASSFIGYEQYF.

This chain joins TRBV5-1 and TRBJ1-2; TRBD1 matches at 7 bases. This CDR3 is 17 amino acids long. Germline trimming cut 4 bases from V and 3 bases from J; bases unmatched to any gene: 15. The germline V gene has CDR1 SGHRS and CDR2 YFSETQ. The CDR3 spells CASSRDRDLGPHYGYTF. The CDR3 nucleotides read TGCGCCAGCAGCAGAGACAGGGACCTCGGTCCCCACTATGGCTACACCTTC.